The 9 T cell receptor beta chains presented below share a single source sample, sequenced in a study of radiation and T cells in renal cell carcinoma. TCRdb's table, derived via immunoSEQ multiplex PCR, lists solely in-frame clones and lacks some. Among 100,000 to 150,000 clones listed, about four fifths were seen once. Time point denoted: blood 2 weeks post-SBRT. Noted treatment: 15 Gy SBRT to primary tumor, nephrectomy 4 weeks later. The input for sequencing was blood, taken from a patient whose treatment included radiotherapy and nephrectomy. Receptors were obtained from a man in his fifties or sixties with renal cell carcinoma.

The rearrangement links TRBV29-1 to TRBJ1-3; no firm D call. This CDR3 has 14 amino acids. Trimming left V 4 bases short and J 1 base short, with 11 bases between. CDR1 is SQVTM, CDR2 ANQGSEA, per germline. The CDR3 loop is CSVAVDRSGNTIYF. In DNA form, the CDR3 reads TGCAGCGTTGCTGTGGATCGGTCTGGAAACACCATATATTTT.

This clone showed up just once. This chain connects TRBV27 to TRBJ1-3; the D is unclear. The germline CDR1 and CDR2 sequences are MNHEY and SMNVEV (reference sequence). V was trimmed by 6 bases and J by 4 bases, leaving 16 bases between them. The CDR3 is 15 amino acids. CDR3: CASRPAAPRGNTIYF. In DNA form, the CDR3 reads TGTGCCAGCAGGCCCGCGGCCCCCCGGGGAAACACCATATATTTT.

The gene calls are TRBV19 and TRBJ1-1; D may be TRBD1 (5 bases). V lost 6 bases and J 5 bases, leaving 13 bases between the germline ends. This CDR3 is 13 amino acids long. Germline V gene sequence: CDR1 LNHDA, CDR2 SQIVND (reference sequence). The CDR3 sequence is CASRSRGLTEAFF. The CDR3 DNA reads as TGTGCCAGTAGGTCGCGGGGCTTAACTGAAGCTTTCTTT.

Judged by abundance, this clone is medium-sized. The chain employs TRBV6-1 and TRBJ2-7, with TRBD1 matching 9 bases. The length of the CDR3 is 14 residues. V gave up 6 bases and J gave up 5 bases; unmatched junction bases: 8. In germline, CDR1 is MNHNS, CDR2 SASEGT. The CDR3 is CASRGDREDNEQYF. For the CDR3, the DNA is TGTGCCAGCAGGGGGGACAGGGAGGACAACGAGCAGTACTTC.

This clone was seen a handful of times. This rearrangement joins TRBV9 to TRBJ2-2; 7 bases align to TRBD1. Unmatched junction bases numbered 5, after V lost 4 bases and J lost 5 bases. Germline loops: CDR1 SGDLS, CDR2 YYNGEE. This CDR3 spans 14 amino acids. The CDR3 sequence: CASSFLTGTGELFF. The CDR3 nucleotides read TGTGCCAGCAGCTTTCTGACAGGGACCGGGGAGCTGTTTTTT. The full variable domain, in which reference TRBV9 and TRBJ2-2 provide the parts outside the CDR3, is DSGVTQTPKHLITATGQRVTLRCSPRSGDLSVYWYQQSLDQGLQFLIQYYNGEERAKGNILERFSAQQFPDLHSELNLSSLELGDSALYFCASSFLTGTGELFFGEGSRLTVL.

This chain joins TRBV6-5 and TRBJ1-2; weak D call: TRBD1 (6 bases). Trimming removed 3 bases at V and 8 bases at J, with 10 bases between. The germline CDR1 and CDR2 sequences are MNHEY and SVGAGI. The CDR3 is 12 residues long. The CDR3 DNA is TGTGCCAGCAGTTATGGGGGCGTAGGCTACACCTTC. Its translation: CASSYGGVGYTF.

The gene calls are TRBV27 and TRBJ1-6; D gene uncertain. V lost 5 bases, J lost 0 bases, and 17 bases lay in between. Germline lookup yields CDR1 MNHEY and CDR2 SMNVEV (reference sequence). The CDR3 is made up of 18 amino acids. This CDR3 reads CASSPRAPTSSYNSPLHF. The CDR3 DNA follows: TGTGCCAGCAGTCCCCGGGCACCCACGAGCTCCTATAATTCACCCCTCCACTTT.

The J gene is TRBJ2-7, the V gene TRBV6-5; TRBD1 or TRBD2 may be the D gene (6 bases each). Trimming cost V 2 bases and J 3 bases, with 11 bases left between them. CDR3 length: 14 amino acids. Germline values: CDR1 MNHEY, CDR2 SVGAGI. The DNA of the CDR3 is TGTGCCAGCAGTTACGCAGGGGAGGTCTACGAGCAGTACTTC. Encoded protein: CASSYAGEVYEQYF.

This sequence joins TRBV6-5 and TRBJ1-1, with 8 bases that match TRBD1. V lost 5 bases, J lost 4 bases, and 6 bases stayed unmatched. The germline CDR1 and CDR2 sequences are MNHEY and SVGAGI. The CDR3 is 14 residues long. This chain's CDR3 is CASSPRTGSTEAFF. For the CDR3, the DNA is TGTGCCAGCAGTCCCCGGACAGGGAGCACTGAAGCTTTCTTT.